The 17 T cell receptor beta chains below all came from one sample that was sequenced in a study of blood T cell repertoires in COVID-19 (dated by TCRdb to 2018 to 2021). To prepare the library, the immunoSEQ multiplex PCR assay was applied. Drawn from immuneACCESS, this table holds only the in-frame rearrangements with V and J called that TCRdb kept. Clones are partly lost; checked studies trace under half to an unresolved V gene and leave the rest unexplained. In this sample the table shows approximately 30,000 clones, around four fifths of which occur a single time. The biggest ten clones account for approximately 41% of the sample. What was sequenced was peripheral blood. The source of these receptors is a man aged 65-85 years with acute or convalescent COVID-19.

This clone was counted only a few times. The J gene is TRBJ2-2, the V gene TRBV4-2; D gene unclear. The V gene's germline CDR1 is LGHNA and CDR2 YNFKEQ. V lost 0 bases and J lost 6, with 5 bases in between. The CDR3 sequence is 13 residues long. CDR3 sequence reads: CASSQDGPGELFF. CDR3 sequence (DNA): TGTGCCAGCAGCCAAGATGGGCCCGGGGAGCTGTTTTTT.

V gene TRBV2 combines with J gene TRBJ1-1; D gene uncertain. The CDR3 contains 12 residues. In germline, CDR1 is SNHLY, CDR2 FYNNEI. The V gene lost 5 bases and the J gene lost 4 bases, with 8 bases spanning the gap. The CDR3 loop reads CASSPLSTEAFF. The CDR3 DNA reads TGTGCCAGCAGTCCCTTGAGCACTGAAGCTTTCTTT.

This clone was picked up one time. The gene calls are TRBV24-1 and TRBJ2-1; 9 nucleotides agree with TRBD1. The CDR3 runs to 16 residues. Trimming removed 0 bases from V and 8 bases from J; junction bases left unmatched: 7. Germline V gives CDR1 KGHDR, CDR2 SFDVKD. CDR3 amino acids: CATSDLPGQGRDEQFF. CDR3 nucleotides: TGTGCCACCAGTGATTTGCCGGGACAGGGTAGGGATGAGCAGTTCTTC.

CDR3 nucleotides: TGTGCCAGCAGTGATACGCTAGCGGGAGGTGGGGATACGCAGTATTTT. Its protein product is CASSDTLAGGGDTQYF. V gene TRBV6-1 combines with J gene TRBJ2-3; 11 nucleotides agree with TRBD2. J gave up 6 bases and V 3 bases, and 8 bases lay outside the gene matches. CDR1 and CDR2 from the germline V gene are MNHNS and SASEGT. The CDR3 loop spans 16 amino acids.

This clone was detected once. The rearrangement links TRBV6-5 to TRBJ1-2; D remains ambiguous. CDR1 and CDR2 from the germline V gene are MNHEY and SVGAGI. This CDR3 has 14 amino acids. Trimming stripped 2 bases from V and 1 base from J, with 8 bases between. For the CDR3, the DNA is TGTGCCAGCAGTTACGCAGGTTATAACTATGGCTACACCTTC. This sequence encodes CASSYAGYNYGYTF.

V is TRBV27 and J is TRBJ2-1; 8 bases match TRBD2. V dropped 6 bases and J dropped 4; count of bases not matched to a gene: 5. CDR3 length: 14 amino acids. Germline CDR1 reads MNHEY; CDR2 reads SMNVEV (reference sequence). The CDR3, as DNA: TGTGCCAGCAGACGGGAGGGCCGGTACAATGAGCAGTTCTTC. It encodes CASRREGRYNEQFF.

There are many counts of this clone. The chain employs TRBV11-1 and TRBJ2-5, with a weak D call TRBD1 (6 bases). Germline values: CDR1 SGHAT, CDR2 FQDESV (reference sequence). This CDR3 region has 14 residues. The ends were cut back, 3 bases at V and 5 bases at J, with 13 bases in the middle. This chain's CDR3 is CASSLITGLETQYF. CDR3 sequence (DNA): TGTGCCAGCAGCTTGATCACAGGGCTGGAGACCCAGTACTTC.

CDR3 sequence reads: CASSLEGGLAKNIQYF. For the CDR3, the DNA is TGTGCCAGCAGCTTAGAAGGCGGTTTAGCCAAAAACATTCAGTACTTC. The chain has TRBV7-2 and TRBJ2-4; D uncertain. Germline V lookup: CDR1 SGHTA, CDR2 FQGNSA. The V end lost 1 base, the J end lost 0 bases, and 10 bases lay between the germline ends. This CDR3 is 16 amino acids long.

This chain connects TRBV9 to TRBJ2-7, with TRBD2 as a possible D gene (6 bases). Per the germline V gene, CDR1 is SGDLS and CDR2 is YYNGEE. V was cut by 2 bases and J by 0 bases, with 12 bases left in between. The CDR3 contains 15 residues. The CDR3 bases are TGTGCCAGCAGCGTTGGGGTGACTAGCTCCTACGAGCAGTACTTC. Its translation is CASSVGVTSSYEQYF.

The rearrangement joins TRBV29-1 to TRBJ2-3; 7 nucleotides match TRBD1. CDR1 is SQVTM, CDR2 ANQGSEA, per germline. V dropped 7 bases and J dropped 5; count of bases not matched to a gene: 18. The CDR3 runs 16 residues. CDR3 in amino acids: CSGDILGQVVGDTQYF. CDR3 bases: TGCAGCGGCGATATCCTTGGACAGGTGGTCGGAGATACGCAGTATTTT.

The V call is TRBV6-2 or TRBV6-3, the J call TRBJ2-1; perhaps TRBD2 as D (5 bases). V lost 4 bases and J 6 bases, leaving 13 bases between the germline ends. CDR3 size: 14 residues. Germline values: CDR1 MNHEY, CDR2 SVGEGT. The CDR3 loop is CASSWSLAGNEQFF. CDR3 nucleotides: TGTGCCAGCAGTTGGTCCCTAGCCGGCAATGAGCAGTTCTTC.

V gene TRBV7-9 combines with J gene TRBJ1-1; 8 positions match TRBD1. The CDR3 is made up of 12 amino acids. CDR1 is SEHNR and CDR2 is FQNEAQ in the germline V gene (reference sequence). V dropped 3 bases and J dropped 9; count of bases not matched to a gene: 3. CDR3 sequence reads: CASSLTGDKAFF. DNA of the CDR3: TGTGCCAGCAGCTTGACAGGGGATAAAGCTTTCTTT.

The CDR3 DNA is TGTGCCAGCAGCCAAGATGGACAGTCGTCAGATACGCAGTATTTT. Its protein product is CASSQDGQSSDTQYF. The chain uses TRBV4-2 and TRBJ2-3; weak D call: TRBD1 (6 bases). V lost 0 bases, J lost 4 bases, and 11 bases lay in between. From germline, CDR1 is LGHNA and CDR2 YNFKEQ. The CDR3 is made up of 15 amino acids.

This rearrangement joins TRBV3-1 (or the pseudogene TRBV3-2) to TRBJ1-1; no clear D. The V end was cut by 2 bases, the J end by 4 bases, with 11 bases between. CDR1 and CDR2 from the germline V gene are LGHDT and YNNKEL (reference sequence). The CDR3 covers 14 residues. CDR3 coding DNA: TGTGCCAGCAGCCAAAAAGGAGGGCTCACTGAAGCTTTCTTT. It codes for CASSQKGGLTEAFF.

V and J are TRBV6-2 or TRBV6-3 and TRBJ2-5; no clear D gene. This CDR3 comprises 13 residues. CDR1 MNHEY and CDR2 SVGEGT come from the germline V gene. V shed 5 bases and J shed 1 base, with 8 bases lying between them. The CDR3 DNA reads TGTGCCAGCAGTCAGTCCAGCCAAGAGACCCAGTACTTC. Amino acid sequence: CASSQSSQETQYF.

Notes on this clone: Compared with germline, one end of the junction differs, possibly owing to a read error. In DNA form, the CDR3 reads TGTGCCCGTAGTACCCCCGGGGGGGGGTTTGGGAACACTGAAGCTTTCTTT. The encoded protein is CARSTPGGGFGNTEAFF. The chain uses TRBV19 and TRBJ1-1, with a weak D call TRBD1 (5 bases). The length of the CDR3 is 17 residues. The germline gives CDR1 LNHDA, CDR2 SQIVND (reference sequence).

J is TRBJ2-2 and V is TRBV11-3; the D is unclear. The CDR3 covers 14 residues. Germline CDR1 and CDR2: SGHNT and YENEEA. Between the trimmed V and J ends, which lost 4 bases and 6 bases, there was a span of 12 bases. The CDR3 DNA reads as TGTGCCAGCAGCTCCGAACGGTCGTCCGGGGAGCTGTTTTTT. Amino acids: CASSSERSSGELFF.